This is a list of T cell receptor beta chains from one sample in a study of blood T cell repertoires in COVID-19. The data were produced by immunoSEQ multiplex PCR, yet TCRdb's version contains in-frame clones alone and is incomplete. The data hold 98,000 or so clones, with about 80% observed a single time. Sequenced sample: peripheral blood. These receptors were obtained from a woman between 70 and 85 years old with acute or convalescent COVID-19. Each CDR3 is given with its conserved first and last residue. The D gene is left open where the match is weak. Size is omitted from some rows. Given values are once, few, many or a class for expanded clones.

NA	NA	TRBV13	TRBJ2-5	CASSLGGRQETQYF	TGTGCCAGCAGCTTAGGCGGCAGGCAAGAGACCCAGTACTTC
NA	NA	TRBV5-4	TRBJ2-3	CASSLVSALSDTQYF	TGTGCCAGCAGCTTAGTTAGCGCGCTGTCAGATACGCAGTATTTT
NA	NA	TRBV27	TRBJ1-1	CASSPETLLNTEAFF	TGTGCCAGCAGCCCTGAGACACTCCTGAACACTGAAGCTTTCTTT
NA	NA	TRBV19	TRBJ2-4	CASNRGMDIQYF	TGTGCCAGTAATCGGGGGATGGACATTCAGTACTTC
TRBD2	NA	TRBV14	TRBJ2-1	CASSFGLAVGEQFF	TGTGCCAGCAGCTTCGGACTAGCAGTGGGTGAGCAGTTCTTC
TRBD1	NA	TRBV28	TRBJ1-2	CASSIDRDYGYTF	TGTGCCAGCAGTATCGACAGGGACTATGGCTACACCTTC
TRBD1	NA	TRBV5-1	TRBJ1-1	CASSFLQGGGTEAFF	TGCGCCAGCAGCTTCTTACAGGGGGGTGGCACTGAAGCTTTCTTT
NA	few	TRBV25-1	TRBJ2-2	CASSEVERNTGELFF	TGTGCCAGCAGTGAGGTGGAGAGGAACACCGGGGAGCTGTTTTTT
TRBD1	NA	TRBV2	TRBJ1-4	CASSRGQGNEKLFF	TGTGCCAGCAGCCGGGGACAGGGAAATGAAAAACTGTTTTTT
NA	NA	TRBV18	TRBJ2-3	CASSPPGRVVTDTQYF	TGTGCCAGCTCACCACCGGGCAGGGTCGTCACAGATACGCAGTATTTT
TRBD1	NA	TRBV27	TRBJ2-3	CASRDRGGTDTQYF	TGTGCCAGCAGGGACAGGGGAGGCACAGATACGCAGTATTTT
NA	NA	TRBV19	TRBJ1-2	CASSILRATGIYGYTF	TGTGCCAGTAGTATTCTACGGGCGACAGGAATATATGGCTACACCTTC